This entry lists 14 T cell receptor beta chains sequenced from one sample in a study of shared clonotypes between healthy human individuals. TCRdb's table, derived via immunoSEQ multiplex PCR, lists solely in-frame clones and lacks some. Of about a million clones listed, more than 65% are singletons. Sequenced: memory CD4+ T cells sorted from blood. Subset denoted: CD45RA-negative fraction. These receptor sequences come from a man younger than 30 in good health.

V gene TRBV7-9 combines with J gene TRBJ2-7, with a tentative D call TRBD2 (6 bases). The CDR3 has 14 amino acids. From germline, CDR1 is SEHNR and CDR2 FQNEAQ (reference sequence). The V end was cut by 5 bases, the J end by 6 bases, with 17 bases between. The CDR3 nucleotides are TGTGCCAGCAGCCGCCCAGACCCCGGGAGCGAGCAGTACTTC. This translates into CASSRPDPGSEQYF.

The chain carries TRBV7-8 and TRBJ2-1; 10 nucleotides agree with TRBD1. This CDR3 spans 15 amino acids. The junction had 5 bases not matched to a gene; V was cut back by 6 bases and J by 3 bases. The germline V gene has CDR1 SGHVS and CDR2 FQNEAQ. The CDR3 is CASSTGTGDYNEQFF. The CDR3 DNA reads TGTGCCAGCAGTACCGGGACAGGGGACTACAATGAGCAGTTCTTC.

The chain is built from TRBV6-5 and TRBJ2-2; 8 bases match TRBD2. The J segment lost 6 bases and the V segment lost 7 bases, leaving 10 bases of the junction unmatched. The CDR3 runs to 15 residues. Germline assignment: CDR1 MNHEY and CDR2 SVGAGI. CDR3 sequence: CASNTGTRGAGELFF. In nucleotides, the CDR3 is TGTGCCAGCAACACTGGGACTAGAGGTGCCGGGGAGCTGTTTTTT.

This clone was counted once. The J gene is TRBJ2-7, the V gene TRBV10-3, with no clear D. The V gene lost 5 bases and the J gene lost 6 bases, with 11 bases spanning the gap. Germline CDR1 ENHRY, CDR2 SYGVKD. CDR3 length equals 12 residues. The CDR3 loop reads CAISPQSAEQYF. CDR3 bases: TGTGCCATCAGTCCTCAATCTGCCGAGCAGTACTTC.

This clone was counted only a few times. This rearrangement joins TRBV19 to TRBJ1-1, with 8 nucleotides matching TRBD1. V lost 1 base and J lost 5; bases outside the gene matches: 9. The CDR3 consists of 16 residues. Germline CDR1 reads LNHDA; CDR2 reads SQIVND (reference sequence). CDR3 amino acids: CASSIGAGGARTEAFF. As DNA, the CDR3 is TGTGCCAGTAGTATAGGGGCAGGGGGCGCGAGGACTGAAGCTTTCTTT.

The V and J genes are TRBV6-6 and TRBJ2-3; D may be TRBD1 or TRBD2 (5 bases each). The V gene's germline CDR1 is MNHNY and CDR2 SVGAGI (reference sequence). This CDR3 comprises 13 residues. Trimming took off 8 bases at V and 7 bases at J, with 16 bases between the two ends. CDR3 in amino acids: CASLVSGTNTQYF. The CDR3 nucleotides read TGTGCCAGCCTCGTCAGTGGGACCAATACGCAGTATTTT.

The CDR3 here is CASSDRGLGWETQYF. The DNA of the CDR3 is TGTGCCAGCAGTGACAGGGGGCTGGGGTGGGAGACCCAGTACTTC. The chain couples TRBV2 to TRBJ2-5; 8 positions match TRBD1. The germline V gene has CDR1 SNHLY and CDR2 FYNNEI. J was trimmed by 5 bases and V by 3 bases; bases with no gene match: 8. This CDR3 is 15 amino acids long.

V usage is TRBV6-4 and J usage is TRBJ1-5; 7 bases match TRBD1. Germline V gene lookup returns CDR1 MRHNA and CDR2 SNTAGT. V was clipped by 2 bases and J by 7 bases; unmatched bases: 8. The CDR3 spans 15 residues. The CDR3 nucleotides are TGTGCCAGCAGTGACGGGACAGCCTGGGACCAGCCCCAGCATTTT. It yields the protein CASSDGTAWDQPQHF.

The chain has TRBV7-8 and TRBJ2-2; perhaps D is TRBD1 or TRBD2 (7 bases each). The CDR3 covers 19 residues. Germline CDR1 and CDR2: SGHVS and FQNEAQ. V was trimmed by 1 base and J by 6 bases, leaving 24 bases between them. DNA for the CDR3: TGTGCCAGCAGCTTAGTTTCGTTTTACCGACAGGGAGGGTCCGGGGAGCTGTTTTTT. This sequence encodes CASSLVSFYRQGGSGELFF. The complete variable domain, with remaining parts taken from reference TRBV7-8 and TRBJ2-2, reads GAGVSQSPRYKVAKRGQDVALRCDPISGHVSLFWYQQALGQGPEFLTYFQNEAQLDKSGLPSDRFFAERPEGSVSTLKIQRTQQEDSAVYLCASSLVSFYRQGGSGELFFGEGSRLTVL.

The chain employs TRBV5-6 and TRBJ2-7, with 8 bases that match TRBD1. The germline V gene has CDR1 SGHDT and CDR2 YYEEEE. This CDR3 has 12 residues. V shed 4 bases and J 4 bases; nucleotides not matched to a gene: 1. The CDR3 is CASSRDRYEQYF. The DNA of the CDR3 is TGTGCCAGCAGCCGGGACAGGTACGAGCAGTACTTC.

The chain carries TRBV10-3 and TRBJ2-3, with D possibly TRBD1 on 5 matching bases. The germline V and J ends were trimmed by 10 bases and 2 bases, with 10 bases remaining between them. The CDR3 totals 12 residues. Germline assignment: CDR1 ENHRY and CDR2 SYGVKD. The CDR3 reads CATQENTDTQYF. CDR3 bases: TGTGCCACACAGGAGAACACAGATACGCAGTATTTT.

This clone came up once. V usage is TRBV6-1 and J usage is TRBJ1-6, with D perhaps TRBD1 (6 bases). The germline gives CDR1 MNHNS, CDR2 SASEGT. This CDR3 comprises 15 residues. V gave up 6 bases and J gave up 5 bases, with 14 bases separating them. The CDR3 sequence: CASSIARGNNSPLHF. In nucleotides, the CDR3 is TGTGCCAGCAGCATAGCGAGGGGGAATAATTCACCCCTCCACTTT.

This clone was detected only once. This chain links TRBV18 with TRBJ1-2; TRBD1 might be the D (6 bases). CDR3 size: 12 residues. Germline assignment: CDR1 KGHSH and CDR2 LQKENI. V was clipped by 2 bases and J by 6 bases, with 7 bases between them. CDR3 sequence (DNA): TGTGCCAGCTCACCAGCAGGGGATGGCTACACCTTC. It translates to CASSPAGDGYTF. The full variable domain, rest sourced from reference TRBV18 and TRBJ1-2, is NAGVMQNPRHLVRRRGQEARLRCSPMKGHSHVYWYRQLPEEGLKFMVYLQKENIIDESGMPKERFSAEFPKEGPSILRIQQVVRGDSAAYFCASSPAGDGYTFGSGTRLTVV.

CDR3 coding DNA: TGTGCCAGTAGTATGGCCCGTCAGGGGTTCGGCTACACCTTC. This codes for CASSMARQGFGYTF. The chain uses TRBV19 and TRBJ1-2; tentatively, D is TRBD1 (6 bases). V lost 3 bases to trimming and J lost 8 bases, with 16 bases between them. The V gene's germline CDR1 is LNHDA and CDR2 SQIVND (reference sequence). There are 14 residues in the CDR3.